The subject of this entry is one T cell receptor (beta chain). Which antigen it targets is not known. No base qualities exist here, and no much larger clone lies one base off it. In the prospective study, participants were roughly 18 to 100 years old, resided in about 25 geographic areas of the United States, and were enrolled through a virtual design. To assign participants to cohorts, the prospective study relied on clinical history that participants themselves reported in a screening survey and a study questionnaire. Exposed participants had been in contact, within 2 weeks of entering the study, with a person who had a PCR-confirmed or clinician-diagnosed case of COVID-19. In the prospective study, whole blood, serum and a nasopharyngeal or oropharyngeal swab were collected from each participant by mobile phlebotomists. Prospective study participants could optionally give additional blood draws and questionnaires over an approximately two-month period. Before DNA extraction, blood samples from the prospective study were shipped at room temperature or frozen.

Between the V and J ends, shortened by 5 bases and 5 bases respectively, the junction contains 16 bases. Including cysteine and valine, the CDR3 has 14 amino acids. Of the read, only the CDR3 DNA is kept; its 42 bases are in frame from base 1. CDR1 and CDR2, looked up from the germline V gene (reference sequence), are SEHNR and FQNEAQ. This sample stems from a study of blood T cell repertoires in COVID-19 (TCRdb year 2020). About the investigation overall: Samples from collaborators originated in the United States, Italy and Spain and spanned both the acute and convalescent phases of COVID-19. The material from the prospective study consisted of cDNA or gDNA derived from T cells, B-cell-depleted T cells, or PBMCs. The dataset comprised deeply sampled blood TCRbeta repertoires from subjects exposed to, actively infected with, or recovered from COVID-19. The repertoires were made available in a free public database intended to serve as a resource for research on the immune response to SARS-CoV-2. The samples were drawn from two sources: the first 160 participants of the ongoing ImmuneRACE study, and fewer than 1,500 subjects contributed by 6 global collaborators. Sample metadata almost always included a de-identified subject ID, COVID-19 status, age in years and sex. Where HLA class I and class II types were available, the types were taken from metadata supplied by the sample provider, not from assay-based typing. What the research found in general, with its limitations: How much clinical and demographic metadata was included differed by source and by participant, and the metadata was provided uncurated.

TCRbeta CDR3 regions were amplified from genomic DNA using the immunoSEQ Assay, a bias-controlled multiplex PCR. On the authors' methods: Within the assay, amplification of reference gene primers was used to estimate how many nucleated cells each sample contained. Sequence reads were collapsed and filtered to measure the absolute abundance of every unique TCRbeta CDR3 rearrangement. For each sample, productive Simpson clonality was calculated as the square root of Simpson's diversity index over productive rearrangements. As stored in TCRdb, this immuneACCESS dataset retains in-frame rearrangements with V and J assigned. A fraction of the clones does not appear; measured against another copy, unresolved V genes explain less than half of the discrepancy, and the remainder lacks a known reason. D and trimming were read from the DNA, whereas the V and J calls and clone size are those reported in that table. The sample data list around 250,000 clones, and around 90% of these were observed just once. The top ten hold around 3.1% of the sample.

The TCR was taken from a woman in her thirties or forties who had been exposed to COVID-19. This sequence uses TRBV7-9 and TRBJ2-7; TRBD1 is perhaps the D gene, given 5 matching bases. Sequences were obtained from PBMCs or T cells enriched from blood (not recorded which). The CDR3 sequence is CASSASGSPNEQYV. DNA sequence: TGTGCCAGCAGCGCCTCAGGGTCTCCCAACGAGCAGTACGTC.